The present T cell receptor (beta chain) was sequenced within a study of tumor-infiltrating lymphocytes in localized non-small cell lung cancer. Trimming cost V 10 bases and J 2 bases; bases outside gene matches: 12. Germline V gene sequence: CDR1 MNHEY, CDR2 SMNVEV (reference sequence). The length of the CDR3 is 16 residues. This clone was seen only a few times. The table came from immunoSEQ multiplex PCR; TCRdb's copy has only in-frame clones and leaves some out. The table has tens of thousands of clones, 80% to 90% seen once. This TCR derives from a human donor with non-small cell lung cancer. The J gene is TRBJ2-3, the V gene TRBV27; 10 bases are shared with TRBD2. The sample taken for sequencing was lung tumor tissue. In nucleotides, the CDR3 is TGTGCCACCCAGCGGGGGGGCGGATTTACCACAGATACGCAGTATTTT. It translates to CATQRGGGFTTDTQYF.